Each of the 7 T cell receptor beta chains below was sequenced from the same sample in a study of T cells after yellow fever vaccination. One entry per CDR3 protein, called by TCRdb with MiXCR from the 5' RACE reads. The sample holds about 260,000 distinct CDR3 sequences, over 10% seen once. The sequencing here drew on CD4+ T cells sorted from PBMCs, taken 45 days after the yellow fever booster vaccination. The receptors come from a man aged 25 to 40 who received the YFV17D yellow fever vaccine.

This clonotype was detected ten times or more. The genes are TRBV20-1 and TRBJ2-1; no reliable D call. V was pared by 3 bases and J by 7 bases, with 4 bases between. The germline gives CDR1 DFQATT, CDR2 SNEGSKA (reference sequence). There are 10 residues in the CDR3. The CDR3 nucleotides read TGCAGTGCTAGCCAGAATGAGCAGTTCTTC. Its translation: CSASQNEQFF.

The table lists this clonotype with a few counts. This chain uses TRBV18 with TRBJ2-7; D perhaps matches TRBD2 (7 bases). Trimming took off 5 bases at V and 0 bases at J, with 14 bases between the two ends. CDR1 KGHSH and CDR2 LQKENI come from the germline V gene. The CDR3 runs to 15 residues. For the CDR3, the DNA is TGTGCCAGCTCAACAGGGAGCGGGATCTCCTACGAGCAGTACTTC. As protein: CASSTGSGISYEQYF.

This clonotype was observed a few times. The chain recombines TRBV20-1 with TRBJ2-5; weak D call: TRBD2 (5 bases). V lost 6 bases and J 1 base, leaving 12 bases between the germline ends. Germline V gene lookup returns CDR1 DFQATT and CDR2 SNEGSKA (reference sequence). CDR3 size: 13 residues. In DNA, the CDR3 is TGCAGTGCCACCCCGGACTCCCAAGAGACCCAGTACTTC. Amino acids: CSATPDSQETQYF.

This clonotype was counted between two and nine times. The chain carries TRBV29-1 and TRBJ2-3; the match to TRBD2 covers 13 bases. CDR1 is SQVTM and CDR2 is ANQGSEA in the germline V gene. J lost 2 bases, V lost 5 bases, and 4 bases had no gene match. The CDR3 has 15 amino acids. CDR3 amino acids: CSVTGLAGPTDTQYF. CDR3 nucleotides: TGCAGCGTTACGGGACTAGCGGGGCCCACAGATACGCAGTATTTT.

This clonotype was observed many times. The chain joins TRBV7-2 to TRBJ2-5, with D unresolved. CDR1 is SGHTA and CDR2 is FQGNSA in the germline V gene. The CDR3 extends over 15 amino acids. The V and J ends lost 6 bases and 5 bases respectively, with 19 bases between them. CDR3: CASSTGQGGSETQYF. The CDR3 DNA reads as TGTGCCAGCAGTACGGGCCAAGGTGGATCGGAGACCCAGTACTTC.

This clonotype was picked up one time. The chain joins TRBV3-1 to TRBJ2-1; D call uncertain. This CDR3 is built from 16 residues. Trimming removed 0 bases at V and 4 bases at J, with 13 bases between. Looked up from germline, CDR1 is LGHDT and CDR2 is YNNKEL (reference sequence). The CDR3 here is CASSQEFLPEYNEQFF. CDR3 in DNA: TGTGCCAGCAGCCAAGAGTTTCTGCCGGAGTACAATGAGCAGTTCTTC.

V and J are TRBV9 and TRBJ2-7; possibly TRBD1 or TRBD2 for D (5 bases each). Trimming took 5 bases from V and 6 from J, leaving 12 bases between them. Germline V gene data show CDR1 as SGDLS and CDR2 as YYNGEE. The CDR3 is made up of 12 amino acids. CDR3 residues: CASRGDGGEQYF. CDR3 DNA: TGTGCCAGCAGAGGGGACGGAGGCGAGCAGTACTTC.